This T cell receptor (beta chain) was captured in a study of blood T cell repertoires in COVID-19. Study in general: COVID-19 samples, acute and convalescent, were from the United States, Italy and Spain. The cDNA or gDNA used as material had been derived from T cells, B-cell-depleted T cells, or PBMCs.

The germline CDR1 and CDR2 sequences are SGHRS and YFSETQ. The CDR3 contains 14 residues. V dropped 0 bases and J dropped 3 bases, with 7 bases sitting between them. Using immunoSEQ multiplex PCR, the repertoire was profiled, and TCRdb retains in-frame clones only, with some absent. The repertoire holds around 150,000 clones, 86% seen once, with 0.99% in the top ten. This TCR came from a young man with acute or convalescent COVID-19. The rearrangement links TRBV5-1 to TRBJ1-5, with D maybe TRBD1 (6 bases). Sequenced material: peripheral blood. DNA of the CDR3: TGCGCCAGCAGCTTGGAGGGGGACAATCAGCCCCAGCATTTT. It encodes CASSLEGDNQPQHF.